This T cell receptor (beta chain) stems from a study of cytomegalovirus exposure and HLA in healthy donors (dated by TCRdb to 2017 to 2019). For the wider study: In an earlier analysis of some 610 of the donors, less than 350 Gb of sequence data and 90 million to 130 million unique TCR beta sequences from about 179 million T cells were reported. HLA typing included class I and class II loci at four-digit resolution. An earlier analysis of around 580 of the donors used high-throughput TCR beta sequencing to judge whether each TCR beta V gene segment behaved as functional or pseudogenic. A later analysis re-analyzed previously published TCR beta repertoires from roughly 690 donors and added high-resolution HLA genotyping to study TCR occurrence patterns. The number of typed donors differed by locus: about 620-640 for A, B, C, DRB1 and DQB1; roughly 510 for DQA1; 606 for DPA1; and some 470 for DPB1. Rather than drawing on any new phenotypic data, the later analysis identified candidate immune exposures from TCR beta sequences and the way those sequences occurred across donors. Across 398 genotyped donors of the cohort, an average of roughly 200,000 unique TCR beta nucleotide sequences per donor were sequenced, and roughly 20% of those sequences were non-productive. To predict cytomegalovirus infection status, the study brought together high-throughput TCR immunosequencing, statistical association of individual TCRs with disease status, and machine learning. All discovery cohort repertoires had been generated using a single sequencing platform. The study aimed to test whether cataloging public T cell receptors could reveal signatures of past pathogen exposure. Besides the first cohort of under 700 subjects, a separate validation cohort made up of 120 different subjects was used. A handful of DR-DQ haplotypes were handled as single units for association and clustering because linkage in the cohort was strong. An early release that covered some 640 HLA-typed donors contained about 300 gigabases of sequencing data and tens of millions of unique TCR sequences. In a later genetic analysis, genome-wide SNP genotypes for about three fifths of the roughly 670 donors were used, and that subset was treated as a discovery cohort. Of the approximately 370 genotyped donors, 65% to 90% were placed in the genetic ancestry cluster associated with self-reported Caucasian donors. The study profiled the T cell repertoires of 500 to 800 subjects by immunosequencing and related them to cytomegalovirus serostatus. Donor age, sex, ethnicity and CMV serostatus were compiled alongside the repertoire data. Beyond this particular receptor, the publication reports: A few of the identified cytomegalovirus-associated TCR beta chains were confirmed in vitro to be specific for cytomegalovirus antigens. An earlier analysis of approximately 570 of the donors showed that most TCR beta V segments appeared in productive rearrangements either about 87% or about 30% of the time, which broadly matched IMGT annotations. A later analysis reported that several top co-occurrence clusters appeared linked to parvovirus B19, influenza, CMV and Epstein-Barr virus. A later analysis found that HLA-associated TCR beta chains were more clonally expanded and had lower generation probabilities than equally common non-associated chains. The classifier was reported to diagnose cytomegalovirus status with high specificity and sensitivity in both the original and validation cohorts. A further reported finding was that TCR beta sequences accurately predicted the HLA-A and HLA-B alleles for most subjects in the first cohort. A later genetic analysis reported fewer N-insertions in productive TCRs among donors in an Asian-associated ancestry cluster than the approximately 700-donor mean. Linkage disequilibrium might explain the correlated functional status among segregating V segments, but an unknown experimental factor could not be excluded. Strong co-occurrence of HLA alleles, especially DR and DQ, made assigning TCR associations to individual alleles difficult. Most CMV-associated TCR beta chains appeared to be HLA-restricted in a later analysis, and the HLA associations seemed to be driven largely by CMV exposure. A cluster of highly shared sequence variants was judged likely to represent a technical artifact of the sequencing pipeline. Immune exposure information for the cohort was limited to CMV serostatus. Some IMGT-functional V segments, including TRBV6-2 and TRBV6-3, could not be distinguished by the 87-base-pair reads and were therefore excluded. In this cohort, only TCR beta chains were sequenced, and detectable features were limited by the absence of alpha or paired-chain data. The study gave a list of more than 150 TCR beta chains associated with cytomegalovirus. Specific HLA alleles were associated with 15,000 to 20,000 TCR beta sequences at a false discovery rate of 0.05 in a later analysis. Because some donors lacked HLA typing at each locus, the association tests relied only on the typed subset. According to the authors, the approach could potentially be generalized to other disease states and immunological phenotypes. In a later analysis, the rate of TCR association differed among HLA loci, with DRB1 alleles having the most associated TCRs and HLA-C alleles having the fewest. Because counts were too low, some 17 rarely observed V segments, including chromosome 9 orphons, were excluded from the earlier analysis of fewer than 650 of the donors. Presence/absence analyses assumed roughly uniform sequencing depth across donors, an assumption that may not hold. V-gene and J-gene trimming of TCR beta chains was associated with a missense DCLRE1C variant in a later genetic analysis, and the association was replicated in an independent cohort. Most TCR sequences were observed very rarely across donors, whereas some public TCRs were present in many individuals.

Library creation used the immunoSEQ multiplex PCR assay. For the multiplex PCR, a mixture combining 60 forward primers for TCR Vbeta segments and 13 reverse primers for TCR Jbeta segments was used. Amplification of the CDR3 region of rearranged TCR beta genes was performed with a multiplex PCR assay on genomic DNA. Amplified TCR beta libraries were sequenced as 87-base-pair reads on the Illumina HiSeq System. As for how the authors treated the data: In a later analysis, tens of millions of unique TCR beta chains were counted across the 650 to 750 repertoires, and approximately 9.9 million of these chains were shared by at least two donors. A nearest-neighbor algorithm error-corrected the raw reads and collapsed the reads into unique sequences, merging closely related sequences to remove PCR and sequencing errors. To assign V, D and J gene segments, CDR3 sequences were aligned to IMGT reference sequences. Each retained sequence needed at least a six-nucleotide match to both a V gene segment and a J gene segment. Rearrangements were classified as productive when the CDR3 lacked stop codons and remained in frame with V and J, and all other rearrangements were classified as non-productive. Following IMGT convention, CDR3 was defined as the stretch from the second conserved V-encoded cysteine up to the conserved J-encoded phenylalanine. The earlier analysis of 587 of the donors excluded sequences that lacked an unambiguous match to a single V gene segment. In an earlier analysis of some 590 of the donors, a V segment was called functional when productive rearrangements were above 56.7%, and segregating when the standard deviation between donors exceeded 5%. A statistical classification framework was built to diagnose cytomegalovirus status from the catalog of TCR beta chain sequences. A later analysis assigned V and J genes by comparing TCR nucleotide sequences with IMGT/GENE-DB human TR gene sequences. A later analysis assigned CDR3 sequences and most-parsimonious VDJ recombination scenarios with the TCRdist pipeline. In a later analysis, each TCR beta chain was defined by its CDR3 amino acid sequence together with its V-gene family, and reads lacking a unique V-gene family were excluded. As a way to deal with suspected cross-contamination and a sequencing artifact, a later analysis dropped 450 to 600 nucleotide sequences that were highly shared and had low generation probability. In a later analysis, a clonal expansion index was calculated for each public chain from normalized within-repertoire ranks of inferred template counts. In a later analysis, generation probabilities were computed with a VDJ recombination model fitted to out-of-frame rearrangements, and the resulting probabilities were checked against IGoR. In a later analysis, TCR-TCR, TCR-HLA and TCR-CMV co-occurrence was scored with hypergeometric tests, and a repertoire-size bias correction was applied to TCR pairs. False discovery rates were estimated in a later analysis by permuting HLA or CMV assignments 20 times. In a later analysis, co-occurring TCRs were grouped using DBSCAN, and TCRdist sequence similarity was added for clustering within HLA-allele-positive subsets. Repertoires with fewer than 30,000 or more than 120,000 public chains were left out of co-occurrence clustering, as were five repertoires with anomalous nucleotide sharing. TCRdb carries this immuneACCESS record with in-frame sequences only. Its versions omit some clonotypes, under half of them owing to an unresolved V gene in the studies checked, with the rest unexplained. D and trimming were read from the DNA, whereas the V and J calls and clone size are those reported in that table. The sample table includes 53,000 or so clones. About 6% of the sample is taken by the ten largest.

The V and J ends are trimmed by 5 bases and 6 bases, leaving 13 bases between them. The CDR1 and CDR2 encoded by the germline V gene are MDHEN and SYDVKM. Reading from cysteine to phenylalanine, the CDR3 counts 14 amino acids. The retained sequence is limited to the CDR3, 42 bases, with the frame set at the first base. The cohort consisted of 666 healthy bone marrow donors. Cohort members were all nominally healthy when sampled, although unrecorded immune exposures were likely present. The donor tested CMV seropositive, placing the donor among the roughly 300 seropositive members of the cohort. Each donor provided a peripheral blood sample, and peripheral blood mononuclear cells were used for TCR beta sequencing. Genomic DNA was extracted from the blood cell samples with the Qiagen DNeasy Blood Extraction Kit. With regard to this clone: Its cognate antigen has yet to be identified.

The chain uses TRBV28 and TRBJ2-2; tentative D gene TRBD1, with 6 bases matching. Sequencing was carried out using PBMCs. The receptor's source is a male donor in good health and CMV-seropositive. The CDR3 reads CASSQQGGSGELFF. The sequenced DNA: TGTGCCAGCAGTCAACAGGGTGGGTCCGGGGAGCTGTTTTTT.